This T cell receptor beta chain was recovered during a study of T cell clonality in common variable immunodeficiency. This clone was observed at least ten times. Its antigen is undetermined. The CDR3 end lies 3 residues beyond the end of the read and is filled in from the germline J gene. Here immunoSEQ multiplex PCR was the method, and the copy in TCRdb shows in-frame clones only, minus some. The sample counts under 40,000 clones, none seen once; the ten largest own around 3.2%. After removal of 0 bases from V and 5 bases from J, the junction contained 4 bases not matched to a gene. From germline, CDR1 is KGHSH and CDR2 LQKENI. This CDR3 is built from 14 residues. Study-wide findings and caveats: CVID subjects had higher TCRbeta clonality than healthy controls, most marked in about a third.

Sequenced: peripheral blood mononuclear cells. The chain carries TRBV18 and TRBJ2-7; 7 bases align to TRBD2. The TCR comes from a person aged 18 to 69 in good health. CDR3 DNA (partial): TGTGCCAGCTCACCACCTGGCGGGAGCAACGAG. It encodes CASSPPGGSNE. The full CDR3 protein reads CASSPPGGSNEQYF. The full variable domain, rest sourced from reference TRBV18 and TRBJ2-7, is NAGVMQNPRHLVRRRGQEARLRCSPMKGHSHVYWYRQLPEEGLKFMVYLQKENIIDESGMPKERFSAEFPKEGPSILRIQQVVRGDSAAYFCASSPPGGSNEQYFGPGTRLTVT.